This is a list of T cell receptor beta chains from one sample in a study of neurological immune-mediated disorders. TCRdb re-derived calls from the 5' RACE reads in MiXCR, one entry per CDR3 protein. The sample holds about 70,000 distinct CDR3 sequences, roughly 3% seen once. The sample comprised PBMCs. The receptors were gathered from a woman aged 45-60 years with multiple sclerosis. The conserved cysteine and the conserved F or W are not part of the CDR3 here. Not all rows give a size; the values are once, few, many and, for expanded clones, a class.

clone_size	v_call	j_call	cdr3_length	cdr3_aa
.	TRBV18	TRBJ2-1	13	ASSPRRGAYNEQF
many	TRBV5-1	TRBJ2-7	10	ASGTGSGEQY
many	TRBV5-1	TRBJ1-2	12	ASSLIQGGGGYT
many	TRBV4-3	TRBJ2-3	17	ASSRRQKLAGGNTDTQY
many	TRBV7-2	TRBJ2-7	13	ASSSPHQGDYEQY
many	TRBV5-1	TRBJ2-1	14	ASSSGTPYAYNEQF
many	TRBV7-9	TRBJ2-7	14	ASSVTGGTRTYEQY
many	TRBV7-2	TRBJ1-3	11	ASSETGGNTIY
many	TRBV27	TRBJ2-7	11	ASQRTGGYEQY
many	TRBV18	TRBJ2-3	13	ASSPLGGAQDTQY